This record looks at one T cell receptor beta chain sequence and its context. This CDR3 is built from 14 residues. Trimming took 9 bases from V and 0 from J, leaving 14 bases between them. Per the germline V gene, CDR1 is SGHTA and CDR2 is FQGNSA. Seattle patient enrollment occurred during active infection, with longitudinal follow-up thereafter. These data belong to a study of blood T cell repertoires in COVID-19. As for the study in general: In each case, the material was cDNA or gDNA derived from T cells, B-cell-depleted T cells, or PBMCs.

Original processing notes: Reference gene primer amplification gave nucleated cell count estimates. Profiling relied on immunoSEQ multiplex PCR, and the TCRdb table lists in-frame clones only, not all of them. The DNA was the basis for D and trimming; V, J and clone size are from that table. The sample includes under 200,000 clones, more than 75% of them seen just once. This receptor was obtained from a man aged 55-75 years with COVID-19, enrolled during active disease. The specimen sequenced was peripheral blood. V is TRBV7-2 and J is TRBJ1-2; D may be TRBD1 (5 bases). Here the CDR3 reads CASTLGATNYGYTF. The CDR3 DNA sequence: TGTGCCAGTACTTTAGGGGCGACTAACTATGGCTACACCTTC.